These 21 T cell receptor beta chains originate from one sample sequenced in a study of blood T cell repertoires in COVID-19. The data were produced by immunoSEQ multiplex PCR, yet TCRdb's version contains in-frame clones alone and is incomplete. The data contain 150,000 to 200,000 clones, 82% of them singletons. The sequencing sample was made of PBMCs or T cells enriched from blood (not recorded which). All receptors come from a woman aged 60-75 years with acute COVID-19.

The CDR3 bases are TGTGCCAGCAGCGTTTCCGAGGTGATGAACACTGAAGCTTTCTTT. Its protein is CASSVSEVMNTEAFF. V gene TRBV7-2 combines with J gene TRBJ1-1; the D is unclear. Trimming shortened V by 5 bases and J by 0 bases, and 13 bases separated the two germline ends. Germline-derived CDR1 and CDR2 are SGHTA and FQGNSA. The CDR3 covers 15 residues. The whole variable domain, filled in from reference TRBV7-2 and TRBJ1-1, reads GAGVSQSPSNKVTEKGKDVELRCDPISGHTALYWYRQSLGQGLEFLIYFQGNSAPDKSGLPSDRFSAERTGGSVSTLTIQRTQQEDSAVYLCASSVSEVMNTEAFFGQGTRLTVV.

V gene TRBV30 combines with J gene TRBJ1-4; the match to TRBD1 covers 7 bases. The J segment lost 8 bases and the V segment lost 1 base, leaving 4 bases of the junction unmatched. The CDR3 length is 13 residues. Germline V CDR1 and CDR2: GTSNPN, SVGIG (reference sequence). The CDR3 spells CAWSEGAREKLFF. The CDR3 DNA reads as TGTGCCTGGAGTGAGGGGGCGCGAGAAAAACTGTTTTTT.

The chain combines TRBV10-2 with TRBJ2-3; 9 nucleotides line up with TRBD1. CDR1 is WSHSY, CDR2 SAAADI, per germline. This CDR3 spans 17 amino acids. Trimming cost V 4 bases and J 3 bases; bases outside gene matches: 11. The DNA of the CDR3 is TGCGCCAGCAGTGGGGGTATATTGGGGACAGGGACAGATACGCAGTATTTT. Translated, it gives CASSGGILGTGTDTQYF.

This chain connects TRBV6-1 to TRBJ2-7, with 7 bases aligning to TRBD1. V gave up 4 bases and J gave up 1 base; unmatched junction bases: 10. Germline V gives CDR1 MNHNS, CDR2 SASEGT. The CDR3 is 16 residues long. The CDR3 sequence is CASSAGQARFSYEQYF. CDR3 nucleotide sequence: TGTGCCAGCAGTGCCGGACAGGCCAGATTTTCCTACGAGCAGTACTTC.

V gene TRBV5-1 combines with J gene TRBJ1-5, with D possibly TRBD1 on 6 matching bases. The CDR3 is 14 residues long. Trimming took off 3 bases at V and 3 bases at J, with 10 bases between the two ends. From germline, CDR1 is SGHRS and CDR2 YFSETQ. The CDR3 nucleotides read TGCGCCAGCAGCTCCGGACAGCCCAATCAGCCCCAGCATTTT. Translating it yields CASSSGQPNQPQHF.

The rearrangement uses TRBV6-5 and TRBJ2-7; 7 positions agree with TRBD1. This CDR3 comprises 15 residues. Germline loops: CDR1 MNHEY, CDR2 SVGAGI. With 2 bases clipped from V and 9 bases from J, the junction kept 13 bases outside the gene matches. DNA of the CDR3: TGTGCCAGCAGTTACGAGACAGGGCCCCCCGGGCGGCAGTACTTC. Amino acids: CASSYETGPPGRQYF.

The chain carries TRBV5-1 and TRBJ1-1; D perhaps matches TRBD1 (6 bases). This CDR3 spans 15 amino acids. Germline loops: CDR1 SGHRS, CDR2 YFSETQ. With 3 bases removed from V and 0 bases from J, the gap between germline ends came to 12 bases. The CDR3: CASSSRTEMNTEAFF. CDR3 coding DNA: TGCGCCAGCAGCTCCCGGACAGAGATGAACACTGAAGCTTTCTTT.

CDR3 in DNA: TGTGCCAGCAGCTTAACAACCGGCGGGGGGGTATATGAGCAGTTCTTC. Encoded protein: CASSLTTGGGVYEQFF. The V gene is TRBV7-6, the J gene TRBJ2-1, with 9 bases identical to TRBD2. The CDR3 extends over 16 amino acids. With 2 bases clipped from V and 8 bases from J, the junction kept 10 bases outside the gene matches. Germline V CDR1 and CDR2: SGHVS, FNYEAQ.

In this sample, this clone turned up once. The chain joins TRBV10-3 to TRBJ1-1, with TRBD1 as a possible D gene (6 bases). The CDR3 totals 14 residues. V was trimmed by 6 bases and J by 1 base, leaving 12 bases between them. Per the germline V gene, CDR1 is ENHRY and CDR2 is SYGVKD. CDR3 nucleotide sequence: TGTGCCATCAGGCCGGACAGATCGAACACTGAAGCTTTCTTT. The encoded protein is CAIRPDRSNTEAFF.

This clone was picked up one time. The chain carries TRBV6-6 and TRBJ1-4, with 9 bases matching TRBD1. Germline assignment: CDR1 MNHNY and CDR2 SVGAGI (reference sequence). This CDR3 spans 15 amino acids. Trimming removed 2 bases from V and 8 bases from J; junction bases left unmatched: 6. The CDR3 bases are TGTGCCAGCAGTTACGAGTCGACAGGGGGGGAAAAACTGTTTTTT. Translating gives CASSYESTGGEKLFF.

V usage is TRBV11-2 and J usage is TRBJ1-2; D unclear. Germline V gives CDR1 SGHAT, CDR2 FQNNGV. The CDR3 covers 12 residues. The germline V and J ends were trimmed by 4 bases and 5 bases, with 8 bases remaining between them. CDR3 in DNA: TGTGCCAGCAGCTCCTACCTTTATGGCTACACCTTC. Its translation: CASSSYLYGYTF. Based on the CDR3 plus reference TRBV11-2 and TRBJ1-2, the full variable domain is EAGVAQSPRYKIIEKRQSVAFWCNPISGHATLYWYQQILGQGPKLLIQFQNNGVVDDSQLPKDRFSAERLKGVDSTLKIQPAKLEDSAVYLCASSSYLYGYTFGSGTRLTVV.

The V call is TRBV5-5, the J call TRBJ1-4; 8 bases line up with TRBD1. J was trimmed by 2 bases and V by 0 bases; bases with no gene match: 3. The V gene's germline CDR1 is SGHKS and CDR2 YYEKEE (reference sequence). The CDR3 has 16 residues. The CDR3 loop reads CASSLGRGRTNEKLFF. The CDR3 DNA sequence: TGTGCCAGCAGCTTGGGCAGGGGGCGGACTAATGAAAAACTGTTTTTT. The variable domain in full, completed from reference TRBV5-5 and TRBJ1-4, reads DAGVTQSPTHLIKTRGQQVTLRCSPISGHKSVSWYQQVLGQGPQFIFQYYEKEERGRGNFPDRFSARQFPNYSSELNVNALLLGDSALYLCASSLGRGRTNEKLFFGSGTQLSVL.

In this sample, this clone turned up a few times. CDR3 loop: CASSLEGAANEKLFF. CDR3 nucleotides: TGTGCCAGCAGCTTGGAGGGAGCCGCTAATGAAAAACTGTTTTTT. The chain recombines TRBV5-4 with TRBJ1-4; D is unresolved. CDR3 length: 15 amino acids. Trimming removed 0 bases from V and 3 bases from J, with 9 bases in between. Germline lookup yields CDR1 SGHNT and CDR2 YYREEE (reference sequence). Based on the CDR3 plus reference TRBV5-4 and TRBJ1-4, the full variable domain is ETGVTQSPTHLIKTRGQQVTLRCSSQSGHNTVSWYQQALGQGPQFIFQYYREEENGRGNFPPRFSGLQFPNYSSELNVNALELDDSALYLCASSLEGAANEKLFFGSGTQLSVL.

The chain combines TRBV6-5 with TRBJ1-2, with 7 bases aligning to TRBD1. CDR1 MNHEY and CDR2 SVGAGI come from the germline V gene. This CDR3 is built from 15 residues. V shed 5 bases and J 4 bases; nucleotides not matched to a gene: 10. The CDR3 loop reads CASSRDSILAYGYTF. Here the CDR3 DNA reads TGTGCCAGCAGTCGGGACAGTATTCTAGCCTATGGCTACACCTTC.

In this sample, this clone turned up once. The rearrangement joins TRBV25-1 to TRBJ2-3; perhaps TRBD2 as D (7 bases). Trimming removed 1 base from V and 2 bases from J, with 16 bases in between. This CDR3 spans 17 amino acids. Germline V lookup: CDR1 MGHDK, CDR2 SYGVNS. The CDR3 reads CASSEWEGGYYTDTQYF. The CDR3 bases are TGTGCCAGCAGTGAATGGGAGGGGGGATACTACACAGATACGCAGTATTTT.

The chain employs TRBV19 and TRBJ1-2, with 11 bases fitting TRBD1. V lost 5 bases, J lost 6 bases, and 8 bases stayed unmatched. The CDR3 is 15 amino acids. Germline V CDR1 and CDR2: LNHDA, SQIVND (reference sequence). The CDR3 nucleotides read TGTGCCAGTAGTCCCCGAGGACAGGGGGCAAATGGCTACACCTTC. This sequence encodes CASSPRGQGANGYTF.

The chain couples TRBV28 to TRBJ1-6; 9 nucleotides match TRBD1. This CDR3 is built from 16 residues. V dropped 5 bases and J dropped 8; count of bases not matched to a gene: 10. Germline CDR1 reads MDHEN; CDR2 reads SYDVKM. The CDR3 spells CASSAPPGQGYSPLHF. In DNA, the CDR3 is TGTGCCAGCAGTGCACCGCCGGGACAGGGATATTCACCCCTCCACTTT.

This clone was counted only a few times. This chain's CDR3 is CASSPDINSPLHF. The CDR3 DNA is TGTGCCAGCTCACCGGACATCAATTCACCCCTCCACTTT. The chain has TRBV18 and TRBJ1-6, with D maybe TRBD1 (5 bases). The V end lost 3 bases, the J end lost 7 bases, and 7 bases lay between the germline ends. The CDR3 has 13 residues. In germline, CDR1 is KGHSH, CDR2 LQKENI.

J is TRBJ2-5 and V is TRBV4-2; no reliable D call. Germline CDR1 is LGHNA and CDR2 is YNFKEQ. CDR3 size: 14 residues. Trimming took off 0 bases at V and 5 bases at J, with 10 bases between the two ends. CDR3 region: CASSQDSQQETQYF. CDR3 sequence (DNA): TGTGCCAGCAGCCAAGATTCCCAACAGGAGACCCAGTACTTC.

The chain uses TRBV10-3 and TRBJ1-1, with D perhaps TRBD1 (6 bases). CDR3 size: 16 residues. The V and J ends lost 6 bases and 3 bases respectively, with 20 bases between them. Germline V lookup: CDR1 ENHRY, CDR2 SYGVKD. The CDR3 here is CAIRLGTSRSDTEAFF. The CDR3 DNA reads as TGTGCCATCAGGCTTGGGACAAGTCGGTCGGACACTGAAGCTTTCTTT.

In this sample, this clone turned up a few times. The gene calls are TRBV3-1 (or the pseudogene TRBV3-2) and TRBJ2-1; possible D gene TRBD1, 6 bases. Between the trimmed V and J ends, which lost 4 bases and 9 bases, there was a span of 22 bases. Germline V CDR1 and CDR2: LGHDT, YNNKEL (reference sequence). This CDR3 is built from 16 residues. The CDR3 loop is CASSPRGRGRFGEQFF. The CDR3 bases are TGTGCCAGCAGCCCCCGAGGCAGGGGCCGATTTGGTGAGCAGTTCTTC.